A single sample is the source of the 3 T cell receptor beta chains below, sequenced in a study of cytomegalovirus exposure and HLA in healthy donors. The PCR had 60 Vbeta and 13 Jbeta primers. Sequencing used immunoSEQ multiplex PCR; TCRdb keeps in-frame clones, though not all of them. The data show under 75,000 clones, 60% to 80% seen once. The sample was PBMCs. Receptor source: a man aged 35-49 years in good health and CMV-seropositive.

Only a few counts were recorded for this clone. The chain has TRBV20-1 and TRBJ2-1; D is undetermined. Germline V gene data show CDR1 as DFQATT and CDR2 as SNEGSKA (reference sequence). Deletions cut 4 bases from V and 7 bases from J, with 8 bases between. This CDR3 spans 11 amino acids. The CDR3 reads CSANRNNEQFF. CDR3 coding DNA: TGCAGTGCTAACAGAAATAATGAGCAGTTCTTC.

This sequence joins TRBV10-3 and TRBJ1-2, with TRBD1 as a possible D gene (5 bases). The CDR3 has 18 residues. Germline V CDR1 and CDR2: ENHRY, SYGVKD. Deletions cut 10 bases from V and 0 bases from J, with 27 bases between. The CDR3 DNA is TGTGCCAGTTGTCCGATTTTCAGGGCGCCCGGTCCTAACTATGGCTACACCTTC. Translation: CASCPIFRAPGPNYGYTF.

This sequence joins TRBV4-3 and TRBJ1-2; D possibly corresponds to TRBD1 (5 bases). The CDR3 consists of 14 residues. The ends were cut back, 1 base at V and 4 bases at J, with 10 bases in the middle. CDR1 is LGHNA, CDR2 YSLEER, per germline. The DNA for the CDR3 is TGCGCCAGCAGCCAAGGACAGCAATTCTATGGCTACACCTTC. It is translated as CASSQGQQFYGYTF.